The present entry profiles one TCR beta chain with its context. Its cognate antigen is unknown. Trimming took off 2 bases at V and 5 bases at J, with 15 bases between the two ends. Germline V gives CDR1 SGHAT, CDR2 FQNNGV. This CDR3 spans 15 amino acids. This entry comes from a study of blood T cells in healthy people across ages. General observations from the study: Total diversity from one million sequenced T cells was likely underestimated.

The second PCR ran roughly 7 to 12 cycles with a sample-barcoded 5' primer and J-beta primers. TCRdb passed the 5' RACE reads through MiXCR, listing each CDR3 protein once. In the table there are some 930,000 distinct CDR3 sequences, roughly 28% of which are singletons. The same sample was also studied in work on T cells of mothers and their children. That publication notes: Related mother-child pairs showed slightly, non-significantly higher overlap than unrelated pairs.

This TCR was sampled from a woman in her 40s in good health. The sequenced sample consisted of blood. V is TRBV11-2 and J is TRBJ2-5, with D tentatively TRBD1 (6 bases). This CDR3 is CASSLLGGAHETQYF. For the CDR3, the DNA is TGTGCCAGCAGCTTATTAGGGGGTGCCCACGAGACCCAGTACTTC.